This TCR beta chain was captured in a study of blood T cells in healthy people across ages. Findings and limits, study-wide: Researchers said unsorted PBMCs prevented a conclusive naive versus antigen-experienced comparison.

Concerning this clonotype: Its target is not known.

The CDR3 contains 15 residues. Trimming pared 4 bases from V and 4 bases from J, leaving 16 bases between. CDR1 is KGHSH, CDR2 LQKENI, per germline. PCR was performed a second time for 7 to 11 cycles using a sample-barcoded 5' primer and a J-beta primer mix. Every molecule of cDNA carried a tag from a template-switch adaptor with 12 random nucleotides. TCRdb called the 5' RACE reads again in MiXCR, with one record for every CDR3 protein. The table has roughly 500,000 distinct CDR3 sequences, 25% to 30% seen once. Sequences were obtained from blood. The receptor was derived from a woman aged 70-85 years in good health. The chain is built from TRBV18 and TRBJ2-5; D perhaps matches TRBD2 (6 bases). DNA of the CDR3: TGTGCCAGCTCACTAGTCAGGAGGGAAGGAGAGACCCAGTACTTC. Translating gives CASSLVRREGETQYF.